This TCR beta chain was sequenced in a study of blood T cell repertoires in COVID-19. On the study more broadly: PBMCs, B-cell-depleted T cells, or T cells were the source of the cDNA or gDNA that made up the material.

Profiling relied on immunoSEQ multiplex PCR, and the TCRdb table lists in-frame clones only, not all of them. This sample has about 360,000 clones; around 87% occur once, and the top ten carry 1% to 1.5%. Cohort allocation depended upon clinical history that participants reported. This CDR3 is 14 amino acids long. J lost 2 bases, V lost 5 bases, and 4 bases had no gene match. Germline V lookup: CDR1 SGHAT, CDR2 FQNNGV. The material sequenced was PBMCs or T cells enriched from blood (not recorded which). The rearrangement uses TRBV11-2 and TRBJ1-1, with 8 positions matching TRBD1. This clonotype was sampled from a young man who had recovered from COVID-19. This CDR3 reads CASSKDRVNTEAFF. As DNA, the CDR3 is TGTGCCAGCAGCAAGGACAGGGTAAACACTGAAGCTTTCTTT.